The 31 T cell receptor beta chains in this list originate from one sample, sequenced in a study of T-cell memory formation after mild COVID-19 (dated by TCRdb to the early 2020s). Libraries were prepared through 5' RACE. For sequencing, an Illumina NovaSeq 6000 was employed. TCRdb reworked the public reads: Q25 trimming with fastp, MiXCR clone assembly, productive beta chains retained. Identical CDR3 protein sequences are pooled into one entry, listed with their most common genes and DNA. The sample yields some 410,000 distinct CDR3 sequences; 20% to 30% were counted once. The top ten constitute 13% of the sample. Sequencing used PBMCs or a T cell subset sorted from them (not recorded which). These receptors were taken from an adult woman who had mild COVID-19 (a few samples of this study predate the infection). The sample titles of this study are shuffled in the database, so cell type and time point are left out; the donor was told from shared clones.

In this sample, this clonotype turned up a few times. The chain combines TRBV2 with TRBJ1-4, with no clear D. This CDR3 is built from 15 residues. The germline gives CDR1 SNHLY, CDR2 FYNNEI. V was cut by 3 bases and J by 8 bases, with 16 bases left in between. The DNA for the CDR3 is TGTGCCAGCAGTGATTCGGCACCGCGAGGGGAAAAACTGTTTTTT. Translation gives CASSDSAPRGEKLFF.

This clonotype was recorded at least ten times. The chain joins TRBV5-1 to TRBJ1-1; D unclear. The CDR3 sequence is 14 residues long. V was pared by 0 bases and J by 4 bases, with 10 bases between. The germline CDR1 and CDR2 sequences are SGHRS and YFSETQ. This CDR3 is CASSLEALSTEAFF. CDR3 DNA: TGCGCCAGCAGCTTGGAGGCCCTGAGCACTGAAGCTTTCTTT.

This clonotype was found many times. The chain has TRBV12-3 or TRBV12-4 and TRBJ2-2, with D possibly being TRBD1 or TRBD2 (5 bases each). V lost 8 bases, J lost 5 bases, and 18 bases lay in between. CDR3 length equals 15 residues. The CDR3, as DNA: TGTGCCAGCTCGCCGACAGACCGAGGGACCGGGGAGCTGTTTTTT. Translation: CASSPTDRGTGELFF.

This clonotype was counted a few times. The chain uses TRBV9 and TRBJ2-7; 8 bases agree with TRBD1. With 0 bases clipped from V and 6 bases from J, the junction kept 5 bases outside the gene matches. This CDR3 region has 14 residues. Germline CDR1 is SGDLS and CDR2 is YYNGEE. The chain's CDR3 is CASSVVDRGGEQYF. The CDR3 bases are TGTGCCAGCAGCGTAGTCGACAGGGGAGGCGAGCAGTACTTC. Based on the CDR3 plus reference TRBV9 and TRBJ2-7, the full variable domain is DSGVTQTPKHLITATGQRVTLRCSPRSGDLSVYWYQQSLDQGLQFLIQYYNGEERAKGNILERFSAQQFPDLHSELNLSSLELGDSALYFCASSVVDRGGEQYFGPGTRLTVT.

The chain uses TRBV5-5 and TRBJ2-4; 7 bases fit TRBD1. CDR1 and CDR2 (germline): SGHKS, YYEKEE (reference sequence). The V and J ends lost 2 bases and 2 bases, in that order; junction bases with no gene match: 7. CDR3 length: 16 residues. CDR3 DNA sequence: TGTGCCAGCAGCTTAACCGGACAGGTGACCAAAAACATTCAGTACTTC. Its protein is CASSLTGQVTKNIQYF.

The chain couples TRBV14 to TRBJ2-1, with D hard to call. CDR1 is SGHDN and CDR2 is FVKESK in the germline V gene. CDR3 size: 12 residues. Deletions cut 0 bases from V and 8 bases from J, with 5 bases between. CDR3 amino acids: CASSQDFYEQFF. The CDR3 DNA follows: TGTGCCAGCAGCCAAGATTTTTATGAGCAGTTCTTC.

The gene calls are TRBV7-6 and TRBJ2-1; the match to TRBD1 covers 10 bases. From germline, CDR1 is SGHVS and CDR2 FNYEAQ. The CDR3 sequence is 17 residues long. The trim removed 2 bases at V and 3 bases at J, leaving 7 bases unmatched. The CDR3, as DNA: TGTGCCAGCAGCTTAACGATCGGACAGGGGGTCTACAATGAGCAGTTCTTC. Its protein is CASSLTIGQGVYNEQFF.

The sample holds a few counts of this clonotype. The chain links TRBV4-1 to TRBJ1-1; D not resolved. This CDR3 contains 14 residues. Trimming took 0 bases from V and 4 from J, leaving 9 bases between them. Germline CDR1 is MGHRA and CDR2 is YSYEKL. The CDR3 DNA reads as TGCGCCAGCAGCCAAGAAGGACGCGGCACTGAAGCTTTCTTT. Translating it yields CASSQEGRGTEAFF.

This clonotype was observed a few times. V is TRBV4-1 and J is TRBJ2-2; possible D gene TRBD2, 6 bases. Germline V gene sequence: CDR1 MGHRA, CDR2 YSYEKL. Deletions cut 6 bases from V and 1 base from J, with 15 bases between. This CDR3 is 16 amino acids long. CDR3 bases: TGCGCCAGCAGTCTATCGGGAGCGGAGAACACCGGGGAGCTGTTTTTT. It yields the protein CASSLSGAENTGELFF.

This clonotype was seen many times. The chain couples TRBV7-3 to TRBJ2-1; 8 bases map to TRBD1. The germline V gene encodes CDR1 SGHTA and CDR2 FQGTGA. Trimming took 2 bases from V and 1 from J; bases not matched to a gene: 1. The CDR3 runs 15 residues. The CDR3 DNA reads as TGTGCCAGCAGCTTACAGGGGGCTTCCTACAATGAGCAGTTCTTC. Its translation: CASSLQGASYNEQFF.

The gene calls are TRBV5-1 and TRBJ1-1, with TRBD1 matching 8 bases. The CDR3 is 16 residues long. The trim removed 5 bases at V and 7 bases at J, leaving 16 bases unmatched. CDR1 SGHRS and CDR2 YFSETQ come from the germline V gene. Here the CDR3 DNA reads TGCGCCAGCAGTTTCGGACAGGGTTTGAGTAGGGGTGAAGCTTTCTTT. It specifies CASSFGQGLSRGEAFF.

This chain connects TRBV19 to TRBJ2-4; possible D gene TRBD1, 6 bases. With 7 bases removed from V and 2 bases from J, the gap between germline ends came to 12 bases. This CDR3 contains 14 residues. The germline CDR1 and CDR2 sequences are LNHDA and SQIVND (reference sequence). The CDR3 nucleotides are TGTGCCAGTAACCGGGACATCACCAAAAACATTCAGTACTTC. The encoded protein is CASNRDITKNIQYF.

This clonotype has just a few counts. The V gene is TRBV5-1, the J gene TRBJ2-3, with D possibly being TRBD1 or TRBD2 (6 bases each). The germline V gene encodes CDR1 SGHRS and CDR2 YFSETQ. V was shortened by 3 bases and J by 4 bases, with 12 bases between the two germline ends. The CDR3 length is 14 residues. As DNA, the CDR3 is TGCGCCAGCAGCTCGGGGGCAGATTCAGATACGCAGTATTTT. It specifies CASSSGADSDTQYF.

This clonotype was counted between two and nine times. V usage is TRBV5-1 and J usage is TRBJ2-7; D uncertain. V was shortened by 1 base and J by 2 bases, with 10 bases between the two germline ends. CDR1 and CDR2 from the germline V gene are SGHRS and YFSETQ. The CDR3 has 14 residues. The DNA for the CDR3 is TGCGCCAGCAGCTTGCTCACTGGCGCCTACGAGCAGTACTTC. The encoded protein is CASSLLTGAYEQYF.

This chain links TRBV29-1 with TRBJ2-5; 14 bases map to TRBD2. Per the germline V gene, CDR1 is SQVTM and CDR2 is ANQGSEA. CDR3 length equals 14 residues. Losses at the gene ends were 8 bases for V and 5 bases for J; bases not matched to a gene: 7. CDR3 nucleotides: TGCAGCCAAGGGACTAGCGGGAGTATGGAGACCCAGTACTTC. It codes for CSQGTSGSMETQYF. Complete variable domain (other parts from reference TRBV29-1 and TRBJ2-5): SAVISQKPSRDICQRGTSLTIQCQVDSQVTMMFWYRQQPGQSLTLIATANQGSEATYESGFVIDKFPISRPNLTFSTLTVSNMSPEDSSIYLCSQGTSGSMETQYFGPGTRLLVL.

This clonotype turned up a few times. This chain connects TRBV7-9 to TRBJ2-1, with 9 bases matching TRBD2. The length of the CDR3 is 14 residues. The germline V gene encodes CDR1 SEHNR and CDR2 FQNEAQ (reference sequence). J lost 7 bases, V lost 6 bases, and 7 bases had no gene match. The chain's CDR3 is CASSMGLALNEQFF. CDR3 nucleotide sequence: TGTGCCAGCAGTATGGGACTAGCTCTAAATGAGCAGTTCTTC.

This chain connects TRBV4-2 to TRBJ2-5; D not certain. Trimming left V 1 base short and J 5 bases short, with 11 bases between. The CDR3 covers 14 residues. In germline, CDR1 is LGHNA, CDR2 YNFKEQ. The DNA for the CDR3 is TGTGCCAGCAGCCAAGTCCGTGATGCGGAGACCCAGTACTTC. It specifies CASSQVRDAETQYF.

In DNA form, the CDR3 reads TGCGCCAGCAGCCATCCGGGACCCTTCGCAGATACGCAGTATTTT. Encoded protein: CASSHPGPFADTQYF. The V gene is TRBV4-1, the J gene TRBJ2-3; TRBD1 or TRBD2 may be the D gene (5 bases each). The CDR3 runs to 15 residues. Trimming took 3 bases from V and 4 from J, leaving 14 bases between them. The V gene's germline CDR1 is MGHRA and CDR2 YSYEKL.

The V and J genes are TRBV3-1 and TRBJ1-1, with a tentative D call TRBD1 (6 bases). The CDR3 totals 17 residues. Trimming cost V 0 bases and J 6 bases, with 20 bases left between them. Per the germline V gene, CDR1 is LGHDT and CDR2 is YNNKEL (reference sequence). The CDR3 loop is CASSQDVNLRGISEAFF. The DNA for the CDR3 is TGTGCCAGCAGCCAAGACGTGAACCTCAGGGGAATCTCTGAAGCTTTCTTT.

J is TRBJ2-3 and V is TRBV5-1; perhaps TRBD2 as D (5 bases). The germline V gene encodes CDR1 SGHRS and CDR2 YFSETQ. With 1 base removed from V and 2 bases from J, the gap between germline ends came to 14 bases. This CDR3 region has 16 residues. CDR3 loop: CASSLSPGSDTDTQYF. The CDR3, as DNA: TGCGCCAGCAGCTTGTCCCCGGGTAGCGACACAGATACGCAGTATTTT.

The chain has TRBV12-3 or TRBV12-4 and TRBJ1-6; possibly TRBD1 for D (5 bases). This CDR3 spans 15 amino acids. The germline V and J ends were trimmed by 8 bases and 7 bases, with 18 bases remaining between them. The CDR3 loop reads CASRRQDSLNSPLHF. CDR3 in DNA: TGTGCCAGCCGACGACAAGACAGTTTAAATTCACCCCTCCACTTT.

A note on this clonotype: At one end the junction does not follow the germline gene, possibly because of a read error. This chain uses TRBV6-1 with TRBJ1-6; D not certain. This CDR3 is built from 13 residues. Germline-derived CDR1 and CDR2 are MNHNS and SASEGT. The CDR3 DNA reads as TGTGCCAGCCTGGCTACCTACAATTCACCCCTCCACTTT. Translation gives CASLATYNSPLHF.

This clonotype showed up just a few times. The chain recombines TRBV2 with TRBJ2-1; 10 bases are a match to TRBD2. The length of the CDR3 is 12 residues. Per the germline V gene, CDR1 is SNHLY and CDR2 is FYNNEI. The trim removed 11 bases at V and 5 bases at J, leaving 3 bases unmatched. The CDR3 DNA follows: TGTGCCGGACTAGCGGCCCACAATGAGCAGTTCTTC. Translating gives CAGLAAHNEQFF.

The chain carries TRBV7-3 and TRBJ2-3; 8 bases map to TRBD1. CDR1 and CDR2 from the germline V gene are SGHTA and FQGTGA. V gave up 5 bases and J gave up 2 bases; unmatched junction bases: 6. CDR3 length equals 15 residues. CDR3 sequence (DNA): TGTGCCAGCAGCCATCCGGGACAGGACACAGATACGCAGTATTTT. Translating gives CASSHPGQDTDTQYF.

This clonotype was counted between two and nine times. The junction departs from germline at one end; a sequencing error may be responsible. The chain couples TRBV5-4 to TRBJ2-2; TRBD2 matches at 8 bases. CDR1 and CDR2 (germline): SGHNT, YYREEE (reference sequence). This CDR3 region has 14 residues. Written as DNA, the CDR3 is TGTGCCAGCACCTTGGGCGGGGGGACCGGGGAGCTGTTTTTT. It encodes CASTLGGGTGELFF.

The rearrangement links TRBV7-2 to TRBJ2-3; 11 bases align to TRBD2. V lost 6 bases and J lost 7; bases outside the gene matches: 9. Germline assignment: CDR1 SGHTA and CDR2 FQGNSA. The CDR3 spans 15 residues. CDR3 in amino acids: CASRVSGGATHTQYF. CDR3 in DNA: TGTGCCAGCAGGGTTAGCGGGGGGGCAACCCATACGCAGTATTTT. Complete variable domain (other parts from reference TRBV7-2 and TRBJ2-3): GAGVSQSPSNKVTEKGKDVELRCDPISGHTALYWYRQSLGQGLEFLIYFQGNSAPDKSGLPSDRFSAERTGGSVSTLTIQRTQQEDSAVYLCASRVSGGATHTQYFGPGTRLTVL.

This clonotype was counted a few times. CDR3 sequence reads: CASSSPPVDEQFF. The CDR3 DNA sequence: TGTGCCAGCAGCTCCCCCCCAGTAGATGAGCAGTTCTTC. The genes are TRBV11-2 and TRBJ2-1; no clear D. Between the trimmed V and J ends, which lost 4 bases and 8 bases, there was a span of 12 bases. CDR1 is SGHAT and CDR2 is FQNNGV in the germline V gene. The CDR3 contains 13 residues.

The CDR3 DNA reads as TGCGCCAGCAGCGAGGGGAGGTACGAGCAGTACTTC. This sequence encodes CASSEGRYEQYF. The chain is built from TRBV5-1 and TRBJ2-7; possibly TRBD2 for D (6 bases). The CDR3 sequence is 12 residues long. CDR1 is SGHRS and CDR2 is YFSETQ in the germline V gene. Between the trimmed V and J ends, which lost 4 bases and 4 bases, there was a span of 9 bases.

The CDR3 nucleotides read TGTGCCAGCACGAGACAGTATAATTCACCCCTCCACTTT. Protein product: CASTRQYNSPLHF. The chain uses TRBV2 and TRBJ1-6; D may be TRBD1 (5 bases). CDR1 and CDR2 (germline): SNHLY, FYNNEI. CDR3 size: 13 residues. Trimming pared 7 bases from V and 4 bases from J, leaving 8 bases between.

In this sample, this clonotype turned up many times. Sequence at one end of the junction differs from germline and may be a read error. The chain carries TRBV7-7 and TRBJ2-1; D remains ambiguous. The CDR3 has 11 amino acids. Per the germline V gene, CDR1 is SSHAT and CDR2 is FNYEAQ (reference sequence). For the CDR3, the DNA is TGTGCTAGCAGCACCCCCCATGAGCAGTTCTTC. This gives the protein CASSTPHEQFF.

In this sample, this clonotype turned up a few times. The chain uses TRBV15 and TRBJ2-1; the match to TRBD2 covers 12 bases. This CDR3 contains 18 residues. The germline V gene has CDR1 LNHNV and CDR2 YYDKDF (reference sequence). V shed 3 bases and J 1 base; nucleotides not matched to a gene: 7. CDR3: CATSSSSGRASSYNEQFF. DNA for the CDR3: TGTGCCACCAGCAGTTCTAGCGGGAGGGCCAGTTCCTACAATGAGCAGTTCTTC. The full variable domain, its missing parts supplied by reference TRBV15 and TRBJ2-1, is DAMVIQNPRYQVTQFGKPVTLSCSQTLNHNVMYWYQQKSSQAPKLLFHYYDKDFNNEADTPDNFQSRRPNTSFCFLDIRSPGLGDTAMYLCATSSSSGRASSYNEQFFGPGTRLTVL.